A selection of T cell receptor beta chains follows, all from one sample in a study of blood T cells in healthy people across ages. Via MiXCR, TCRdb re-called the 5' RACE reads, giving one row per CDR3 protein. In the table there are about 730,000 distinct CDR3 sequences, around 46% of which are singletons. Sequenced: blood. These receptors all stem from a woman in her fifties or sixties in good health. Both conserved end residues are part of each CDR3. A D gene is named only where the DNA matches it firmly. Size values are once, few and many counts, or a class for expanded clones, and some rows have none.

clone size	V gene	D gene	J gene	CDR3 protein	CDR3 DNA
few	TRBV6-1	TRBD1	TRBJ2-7	CASSKMDRAYEQYF	TGTGCCAGCAGTAAAATGGACAGGGCCTACGAGCAGTACTTC
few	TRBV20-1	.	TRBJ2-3	CSSQGPGTDTQYF	TGCAGTTCCCAGGGCCCCGGCACAGATACGCAGTATTTT
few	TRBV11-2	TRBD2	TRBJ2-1	CASSLVPPGGGANEQFF	TGTGCCAGCAGCTTAGTCCCCCCGGGCGGGGGGGCGAATGAGCAGTTCTTC
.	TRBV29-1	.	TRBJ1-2	CSVEVRNYGYTF	TGCAGCGTTGAAGTACGAAACTATGGCTACACCTTC
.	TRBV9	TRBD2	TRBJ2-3	CASSVSSGGAGDTQYF	TGTGCCAGCAGCGTCTCTAGCGGGGGGGCGGGAGATACGCAGTATTTT
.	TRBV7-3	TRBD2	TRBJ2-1	CASSPYLAGGEQFF	TGTGCCAGCAGCCCCTACCTAGCGGGAGGGGAGCAGTTCTTC
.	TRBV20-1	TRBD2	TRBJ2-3	CSALSPGLASRPITDTQYF	TGCAGTGCTCTGTCCCCGGGACTAGCGTCCCGGCCAATCACAGATACGCAGTATTTT
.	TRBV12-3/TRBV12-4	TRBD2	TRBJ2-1	CASRGSGSYNEQFF	TGTGCCAGCCGCGGGAGTGGGTCCTACAATGAGCAGTTCTTC
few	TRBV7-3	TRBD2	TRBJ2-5	CASSPSGVETQYF	TGTGCCAGCAGCCCTAGCGGGGTAGAGACCCAGTACTTC
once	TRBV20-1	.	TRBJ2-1	CSALRAVRREQFF	TGCAGTGCTTTGCGGGCCGTCCGGCGTGAGCAGTTCTTC
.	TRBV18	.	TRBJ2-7	CASSPLNQRSYEQYF	TGTGCCAGCTCACCACTTAACCAGAGATCGTACGAGCAGTACTTC
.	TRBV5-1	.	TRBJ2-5	CASSLGLGAGREETQYF	TGCGCCAGCAGCTTGGGTTTAGGGGCCGGGCGGGAAGAGACCCAGTACTTC
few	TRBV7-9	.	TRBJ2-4	CASSLGSGRGWGEQYF	TGTGCCAGCAGCTTAGGGTCGGGTCGAGGTTGGGGAGAGCAGTACTTC